This TCR beta chain was sequenced during a study of breast tumors, draining lymph nodes, adjacent tissues. Study conclusions and caveats: Data fit most tumor T cells coming from lymph node, expanding in tumor.

V lost 4 bases and J lost 1, with 7 bases in between. In germline, CDR1 is SGHVS, CDR2 FNYEAQ. This CDR3 region has 13 residues. Breast cancer patients provided tissue from their axillary draining lymph nodes. TCRdb reprocessed the multiplex PCR reads with MiXCR, giving one entry per CDR3 protein. Counted here are 150,000 to 200,000 distinct CDR3 sequences, about 30% occurring once; the ten biggest clones make up around 4.1%. In its sample, this clonotype was seen a few times. Its antigen is currently unknown. This clonotype originated in a female donor with breast cancer. Some clones in this sample may be carry-over from other donors' samples. The genes are TRBV7-6 and TRBJ1-1; no clear D gene. Input material: axillary lymph node tissue. CDR3 bases: TGTGCCAGCAGCTCGGCCAAGAACACTGAAGCTTTCTTT. This translates into CASSSAKNTEAFF.